Listed here is a single T cell receptor (beta chain). Original data processing: Researchers report that nucleated cell counts were estimated from reference gene primer amplification. Assay: immunoSEQ multiplex PCR; the TCRdb copy retains only in-frame clones and omits some. The V and J calls and clone size were taken over from that table, and D and trimming were inferred from the DNA. The table records 90,000 to 120,000 clones, approximately 80% of them present only once. This entry comes from a study of blood T cell repertoires in COVID-19. Study-wide context: Spain, Italy and the United States supplied samples that represented acute and convalescent COVID-19. Sample material is recorded as cDNA or gDNA derived from T cells, B-cell-depleted T cells, or PBMCs.

Germline CDR1 is MNHNS and CDR2 is SASEGT. This CDR3 has 16 amino acids. V was shortened by 4 bases and J by 0 bases, with 14 bases between the two germline ends. This receptor was obtained from a man aged 65 to 85 with acute or convalescent COVID-19. J is TRBJ2-3 and V is TRBV6-1, with D possibly being TRBD2 (5 bases). Material for sequencing was peripheral blood. CDR3 nucleotide sequence: TGTGCCAGCAGTGTCAGAAGCGGCACTAGCACAGATACGCAGTATTTT. It codes for CASSVRSGTSTDTQYF.